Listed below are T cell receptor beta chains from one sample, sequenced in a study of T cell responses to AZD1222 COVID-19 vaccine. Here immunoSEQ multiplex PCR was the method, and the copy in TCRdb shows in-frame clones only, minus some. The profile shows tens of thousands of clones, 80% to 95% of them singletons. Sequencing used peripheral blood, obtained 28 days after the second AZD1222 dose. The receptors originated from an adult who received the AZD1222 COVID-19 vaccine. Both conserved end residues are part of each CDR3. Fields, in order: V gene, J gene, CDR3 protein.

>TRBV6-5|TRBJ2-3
CASSYPLGDTQYF
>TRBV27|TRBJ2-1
CASSLGSGGAYNEQFF
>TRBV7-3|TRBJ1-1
CASSTRTGGEAFF
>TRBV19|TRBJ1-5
CASSTGQLNQPQHF
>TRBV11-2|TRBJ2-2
CASRTPGGTGELFF
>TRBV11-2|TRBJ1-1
CASTPQVVNTEAFF
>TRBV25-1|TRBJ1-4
CASRGLEGKLFF
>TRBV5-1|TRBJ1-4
CASSLGDRDNEKLFF
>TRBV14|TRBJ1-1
CASSPFMNTEAFF
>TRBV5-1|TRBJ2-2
CASHLGLAGVATGELFF
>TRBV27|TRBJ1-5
CASSLGGPNQPQHF
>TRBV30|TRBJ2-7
CAWAVGTETYEQYF
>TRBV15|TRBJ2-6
CATSSRQFYLSGANVLTF
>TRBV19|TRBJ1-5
CASRTAGQGEQPQHF
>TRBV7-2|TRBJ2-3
CASSFTPDQGTQYF
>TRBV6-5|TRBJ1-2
CASSYSPDNYGYTF
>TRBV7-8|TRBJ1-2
CASSRGRGNSGNYGYTF
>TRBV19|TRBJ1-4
CASSMGRDGEKLFF
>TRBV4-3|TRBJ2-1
CASSLWLGEDEQFF
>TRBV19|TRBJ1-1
CASIQDRGRDTEAFF
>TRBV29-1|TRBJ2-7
CSVGGGANEQYF
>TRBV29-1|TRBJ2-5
CSADRGETQYF
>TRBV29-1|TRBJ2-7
CSVHDDRGGYPTYEQYF
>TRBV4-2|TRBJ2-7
CASSQELAGPYEQYF
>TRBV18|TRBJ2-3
CASSLTGEGTDTQYF
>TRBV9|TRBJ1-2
CASSVDSRSRLYGYTF
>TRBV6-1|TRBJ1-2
CASSEDRGYGYTF
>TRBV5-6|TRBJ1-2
CATNRQGYGYTF
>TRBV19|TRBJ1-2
CASRSTTGTIYGYTF
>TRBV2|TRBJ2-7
CASSEAGTGTSEKFSYEQYF
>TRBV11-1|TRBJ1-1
CASSDLKTGVNTEAFF
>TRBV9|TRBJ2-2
CASSVGVRQTANTGELFF
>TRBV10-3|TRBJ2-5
CAISDTSETQYF
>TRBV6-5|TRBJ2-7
CASSPVWGSYEQYF
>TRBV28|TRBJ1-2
CASSAPGHLYGYTF
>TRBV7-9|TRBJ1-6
CASSLTSSGASPLHF
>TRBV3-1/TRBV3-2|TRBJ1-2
CASSLSGTGWGGYTF
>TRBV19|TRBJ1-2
CASRFQIYGYTF
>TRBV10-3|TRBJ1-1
CAISENKNTEAFF
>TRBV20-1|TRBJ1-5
CSASRQGASNQPQHF
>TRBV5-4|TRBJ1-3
CASSSVSGNTIYF
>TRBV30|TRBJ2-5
CAWSGTGGGSQETQYF
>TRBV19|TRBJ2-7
CASSAAGTASYEQYF
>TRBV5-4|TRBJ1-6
CASSLDTKTPSPLHF
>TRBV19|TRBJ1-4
CASSSETGSNEKLFF
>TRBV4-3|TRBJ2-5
CASSQDTSRETQYF
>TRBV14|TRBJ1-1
CASSHGTEAFF
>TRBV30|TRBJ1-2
CAWSPGGVFYGYTF
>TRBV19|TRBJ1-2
CASSTGNNYGYTF
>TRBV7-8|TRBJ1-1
CASSRGQNTEAFF
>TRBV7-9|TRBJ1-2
CASSIGGLEGYTF
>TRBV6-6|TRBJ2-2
CASSYNTGELFF
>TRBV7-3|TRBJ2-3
CASSPQTGGAKDTQYF
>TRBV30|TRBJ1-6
CAWSGQGARYNSPLHF
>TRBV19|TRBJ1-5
CASSLSSQPQHF
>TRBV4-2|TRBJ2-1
CASSQEGTSYDEQFF